This T cell receptor beta chain was recorded in a study of cytomegalovirus exposure and HLA in healthy donors. J was trimmed by 3 bases and V by 6 bases; bases with no gene match: 2. There are 12 residues in the CDR3. Germline V CDR1 and CDR2: MNHEY, SMNVEV (reference sequence). TCRdb keeps only in-frame clones here, not all; method: immunoSEQ multiplex PCR. The sample consists of 250,000 to 400,000 clones, approximately 86% of them appearing once. Separation from the 666-subject first cohort characterized the approximately 130-subject validation cohort, to which the donors belonged. The sequence came from a man younger than 45 in good health and CMV-seronegative. The chain recombines TRBV27 with TRBJ2-7; 7 bases line up with TRBD1. What was sequenced was PBMCs. The CDR3 reads CASSRTGYEQYF. DNA for the CDR3: TGTGCCAGCAGCCGGACAGGCTACGAGCAGTACTTC.